This T cell receptor beta chain is drawn from a study of shared clonotypes between healthy human individuals. Study-level information: Ranging from 18 to 49 in age, donors were two women and three men.

CDR3 length equals 15 residues. Germline V lookup: CDR1 LNHNV, CDR2 YYDKDF (reference sequence). J gave up 6 bases and V 5 bases, and 10 bases lay outside the gene matches. Naive CD8 isolation took CD45RO-negative cells positively selected for CCR7 and excluded terminally differentiated effector memory CD45RA+ cells. Libraries were prepared by immunoSEQ multiplex PCR; TCRdb keeps only in-frame clonotypes and omits some of them. The sample includes 2 million to 2.5 million clones, about 93% of them seen just once. The source of this sequence is a man younger than 30 in good health. Some clones in this sample may be carry-over from other donors' samples. The chain has TRBV15 and TRBJ2-1; 7 bases are shared with TRBD2. The sequenced sample was naive CD8+ T cells from PBMCs. The DNA for the CDR3 is TGTGCCACCAGCGGATCTCGGGCTAGCGGCAATGAGCAGTTCTTC. Protein: CATSGSRASGNEQFF.